This is a list of T cell receptor beta chains from one sample in a study of Ad26.COV2.S vaccination and SARS-CoV-2 variants. This table comes from immunoSEQ multiplex PCR, and its TCRdb copy is limited to in-frame clones, with some not included. The sample gives 300,000 to 450,000 clones, roughly 85% of which show up once; about 3.5% is in the top ten. Source: peripheral blood, taken in a trial of Ad26.COV2.S vaccine versus placebo. The receptors derive from a person between 18 and 65 years old who received the Ad26.COV2.S COVID-19 vaccine or a placebo. CDR3s include the opening cysteine and the closing phenylalanine or tryptophan. Each record gives: V gene, J gene, CDR3 protein.

v_gene: TRBV19
j_gene: TRBJ2-2
CDR3aa: CASRERGGDTGELFF

v_gene: TRBV19
j_gene: TRBJ2-3
CDR3aa: CASSIGGARGTQYF

v_gene: TRBV15
j_gene: TRBJ2-5
CDR3aa: CATSTDNQETQYF

v_gene: TRBV19
j_gene: TRBJ2-3
CDR3aa: CASQQGTQYF

v_gene: TRBV7-2
j_gene: TRBJ2-5
CDR3aa: CASSRRGIRETQYF

v_gene: TRBV7-8
j_gene: TRBJ2-5
CDR3aa: CASSLAAGQGTFSVQETQYF

v_gene: TRBV11-2
j_gene: TRBJ2-1
CDR3aa: CASSSRTGPSYNEQFF

v_gene: TRBV12-3/TRBV12-4
j_gene: TRBJ1-5
CDR3aa: CASSPTQGTQHF

v_gene: TRBV18
j_gene: TRBJ2-1
CDR3aa: CASSPGSYNEQFF

v_gene: TRBV12-5
j_gene: TRBJ2-5
CDR3aa: CASGSRGTSGVMRGAQYF

v_gene: TRBV3-1/TRBV3-2
j_gene: TRBJ2-2
CDR3aa: CASSPWLDGDLHRGAVF

v_gene: TRBV28
j_gene: TRBJ2-7
CDR3aa: CASSLTLIDLYEQYF

v_gene: TRBV27
j_gene: TRBJ2-3
CDR3aa: CASSLGRGRDTQYF

v_gene: TRBV7-6
j_gene: TRBJ2-2
CDR3aa: CASSLVGTPNTGELFF

v_gene: TRBV30
j_gene: TRBJ1-4
CDR3aa: CAWSGNNEKLFF

v_gene: TRBV27
j_gene: TRBJ2-7
CDR3aa: CASSPELGQTYEQYF

v_gene: TRBV29-1
j_gene: TRBJ2-7
CDR3aa: CSVEFANRGYGEQYF

v_gene: TRBV3-1/TRBV3-2
j_gene: TRBJ2-7
CDR3aa: CASSQVQGGRAFSYEQYF

v_gene: TRBV5-1
j_gene: TRBJ2-7
CDR3aa: CASSLGQGGYEQYF

v_gene: TRBV11-2
j_gene: TRBJ2-1
CDR3aa: CASSLYGGSSYNEQFF

v_gene: TRBV19
j_gene: TRBJ2-3
CDR3aa: CASSIRDSPSTDTQYF

v_gene: TRBV18
j_gene: TRBJ2-7
CDR3aa: CASSQTSGASYEQYF

v_gene: TRBV11-3
j_gene: TRBJ2-7
CDR3aa: CASSSTRGGEQYF

v_gene: TRBV5-1
j_gene: TRBJ1-2
CDR3aa: CASSLATDRVGGYTF

v_gene: TRBV15
j_gene: TRBJ2-7
CDR3aa: CATSRDRATKGPVDEQYF

v_gene: TRBV19
j_gene: TRBJ2-1
CDR3aa: CASSSGTSRREQFF

v_gene: TRBV5-5
j_gene: TRBJ1-1
CDR3aa: CASSSSDAFVTEAFF

v_gene: TRBV19
j_gene: TRBJ1-5
CDR3aa: CASSIPSGNQPQHF

v_gene: TRBV6-2/TRBV6-3
j_gene: TRBJ2-7
CDR3aa: CASTPRIDSYEQYF

v_gene: TRBV6-6
j_gene: TRBJ1-1
CDR3aa: CASSGREGTEAFF

v_gene: TRBV9
j_gene: TRBJ1-5
CDR3aa: CASSAHREGNQPQHF

v_gene: TRBV19
j_gene: TRBJ2-2
CDR3aa: CASSSLKILAGELFF

v_gene: TRBV19
j_gene: TRBJ2-1
CDR3aa: CASSSASGHSYNEQFF

v_gene: TRBV19
j_gene: TRBJ2-7
CDR3aa: CASSSTGAYEQYF

v_gene: TRBV2
j_gene: TRBJ2-1
CDR3aa: CASSGQPLNEQFF

v_gene: TRBV6-2/TRBV6-3
j_gene: TRBJ2-3
CDR3aa: CASSSPHLGTDTQYF

v_gene: TRBV20-1
j_gene: TRBJ1-5
CDR3aa: CSASQNGGQPQHF

v_gene: TRBV25-1
j_gene: TRBJ2-2
CDR3aa: CASSEGELFF

v_gene: TRBV13
j_gene: TRBJ2-1
CDR3aa: CASSADRDNEQFF